The next 12 T cell receptor beta chains were all read from a single sample in a study of T cells in Graves' hyperthyroidism and ophthalmopathy. Amplification of TCR beta CDR3 regions used RNA as the template. With the HTBI primer set, the TCR CDR3 went through a first round of RT-PCR. TCRdb reprocessed the multiplex PCR reads with MiXCR, giving one entry per CDR3 protein. This table has around 350,000 distinct CDR3 sequences, roughly a sixth appearing once. The sequenced sample consisted of blood. These TCRs come from a young woman with Graves' hyperthyroidism that later progressed to Graves' ophthalmopathy.

This clonotype was found many times. The rearrangement joins TRBV12-3 or TRBV12-4 to TRBJ2-1, with D hard to call. Trimming took off 10 bases at V and 1 base at J, with 11 bases between the two ends. There are 13 residues in the CDR3. CDR3 nucleotides: TGTGCCAACAGCCACGGATCCTACAATGAGCAGTTCTTC. Translating it yields CANSHGSYNEQFF.

The gene calls are TRBV6-2 or TRBV6-3 and TRBJ1-3, with a possible D match to TRBD1 (5 bases). The CDR3 consists of 15 residues. The V gene lost 5 bases and the J gene lost 0 bases, with 11 bases spanning the gap. Germline CDR1 is MNHEY and CDR2 is SVGEGT. CDR3: CASSGRTYSGNTIYF. The CDR3 DNA reads as TGTGCCAGCAGTGGCAGGACATACTCTGGAAACACCATATATTTT.

This clonotype was counted ten times or more. This chain uses TRBV27 with TRBJ1-2, with a possible D match to TRBD1 (5 bases). The V end was cut by 8 bases, the J end by 0 bases, with 10 bases between. There are 13 residues in the CDR3. The germline V gene has CDR1 MNHEY and CDR2 SMNVEV (reference sequence). In DNA, the CDR3 is TGTGCCAGCCGAGGGACTTCTAACTATGGCTACACCTTC. Encoded protein: CASRGTSNYGYTF.

The table lists this clonotype with a few counts. The rearrangement links TRBV20-1 to TRBJ1-5; possible D gene TRBD1, 5 bases. Germline V CDR1 and CDR2: DFQATT, SNEGSKA (reference sequence). The V end lost 6 bases, the J end lost 4 bases, and 22 bases lay between the germline ends. This CDR3 region has 16 residues. CDR3 in amino acids: CSARRGEAGGNQPQHF. DNA of the CDR3: TGCAGTGCCCGGAGAGGGGAGGCCGGAGGTAATCAGCCCCAGCATTTT.

The chain recombines TRBV19 with TRBJ1-1; D gene uncertain. V was cut by 6 bases and J by 4 bases, with 9 bases left in between. This CDR3 has 12 amino acids. Germline lookup yields CDR1 LNHDA and CDR2 SQIVND (reference sequence). The CDR3, as DNA: TGTGCCAGTAGGGATGGGCTCACTGAAGCTTTCTTT. Amino acid sequence: CASRDGLTEAFF.

A few counts support this clonotype. V gene TRBV10-3 combines with J gene TRBJ2-7, with D perhaps given as TRBD1 or TRBD2 (5 bases each). The CDR3 sequence is 15 residues long. CDR1 is ENHRY, CDR2 SYGVKD, per germline. V lost 4 bases and J lost 4, with 17 bases in between. CDR3 sequence (DNA): TGTGCCATCAGTGGGAACCGGCCGGGGCAGTACGAGCAGTACTTC. This sequence encodes CAISGNRPGQYEQYF.

This clonotype was observed at least ten times. This rearrangement joins TRBV20-1 to TRBJ2-1; maybe TRBD1 (9 bases). Trimming pared 0 bases from V and 10 bases from J, leaving 28 bases between. CDR3 length: 18 amino acids. The V gene's germline CDR1 is DFQATT and CDR2 SNEGSKA (reference sequence). Here the CDR3 reads CSARDRGQGITGGEEQFF. Written as DNA, the CDR3 is TGCAGTGCTAGAGATCGGGGACAGGGAATCACCGGGGGGGAGGAGCAGTTCTTC.

This clonotype was seen only a few times. V usage is TRBV6-1 and J usage is TRBJ2-2; D is possibly TRBD1 or TRBD2 (5 bases each). The V end lost 8 bases, the J end lost 3 bases, and 13 bases lay between the germline ends. The germline V gene encodes CDR1 MNHNS and CDR2 SASEGT. The CDR3 totals 14 residues. DNA of the CDR3: TGTGCCAGCCCGGTGCAGGGAGACACCGGGGAGCTGTTTTTT. This encodes CASPVQGDTGELFF.

The sample holds many counts of this clonotype. The chain links TRBV29-1 to TRBJ2-1; 13 positions agree with TRBD2. V lost 7 bases and J lost 4; bases outside the gene matches: 4. Germline-derived CDR1 and CDR2 are SQVTM and ANQGSEA. The CDR3 extends over 14 amino acids. CDR3 sequence reads: CSGKTSGGYNEQFF. CDR3 bases: TGCAGCGGGAAGACTAGCGGGGGGTACAATGAGCAGTTCTTC.

At least ten counts were recorded for this clonotype. The J gene is TRBJ2-7, the V gene TRBV9; no clear D. Trimming took off 1 base at V and 2 bases at J, with 13 bases between the two ends. In germline, CDR1 is SGDLS, CDR2 YYNGEE. CDR3 length: 15 residues. CDR3 sequence: CASSVKPSPTYEQYF. The CDR3 DNA is TGTGCCAGCAGCGTAAAACCCTCCCCGACCTACGAGCAGTACTTC.

The table lists this clonotype with many counts. V usage is TRBV6-6 and J usage is TRBJ2-1; no firm D call. Germline CDR1 and CDR2: MNHNY and SVGAGI (reference sequence). The CDR3 totals 17 residues. V shed 0 bases and J shed 6 bases, with 18 bases lying between them. The CDR3 protein is CASSYSSYRQKLNEQFF. CDR3 in DNA: TGTGCCAGCAGTTACTCCTCTTATCGGCAAAAACTCAATGAGCAGTTCTTC.

This sequence joins TRBV7-8 and TRBJ2-4; the D is unclear. The CDR3 is 13 amino acids. Germline loops: CDR1 SGHVS, CDR2 FQNEAQ. V was cut by 8 bases and J by 1 base, with 9 bases left in between. The chain's CDR3 is CASLKQAKNIQYF. The CDR3 DNA is TGTGCCAGCCTAAAGCAGGCCAAAAACATTCAGTACTTC.